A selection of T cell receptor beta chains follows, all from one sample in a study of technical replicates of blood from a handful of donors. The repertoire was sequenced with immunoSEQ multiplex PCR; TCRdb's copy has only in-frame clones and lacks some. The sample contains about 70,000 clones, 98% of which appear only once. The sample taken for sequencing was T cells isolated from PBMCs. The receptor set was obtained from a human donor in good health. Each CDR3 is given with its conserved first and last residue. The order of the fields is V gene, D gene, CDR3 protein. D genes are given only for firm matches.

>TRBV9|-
CASSVVARRNTGELFF
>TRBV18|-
CASSQREQETQYF
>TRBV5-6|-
CASSLFRWREETQYF
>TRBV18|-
CASSPFGERYTDTQYF
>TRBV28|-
CASSFLSYGYTF
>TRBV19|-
CASSMSSYSYEQYF
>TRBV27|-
CASSPVGRLSEQYF
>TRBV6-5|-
CASSLQGIGDTEAFF
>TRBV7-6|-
CASTNTGELFF
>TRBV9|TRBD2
CASSKLIAGGRYNEQFF
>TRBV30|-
CAWSEGLISADTQYF
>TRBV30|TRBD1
CAWNDREGEGYTF
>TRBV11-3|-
CASSLRGGGTEAFF
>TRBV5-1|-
CASSLATGVGNEQFF
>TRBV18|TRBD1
CASSRQGAAGETQYF
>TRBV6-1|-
CASSESVGEAFF
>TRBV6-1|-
CASSETGRWTEAFF